This entry is about one TCR beta chain. These data belong to a study of blood T cells in healthy people across ages. Germline V CDR1 and CDR2: SNHLY, FYNNEI. This CDR3 has 15 amino acids. The J segment lost 5 bases and the V segment lost 5 bases, leaving 7 bases of the junction unmatched. Each donor gave 9.5 to 10 milliliters of peripheral blood. Combining a sample-barcoded 5' primer with a J-beta primer mix, a second PCR ran for 7 to 11 cycles. Via MiXCR, TCRdb re-called the 5' RACE reads, giving one row per CDR3 protein. The sample has fewer than 750,000 distinct CDR3 sequences; roughly half are singletons.

The source is a woman of 80 years or more in good health. The specimen sequenced was blood. The chain combines TRBV2 with TRBJ2-3; 10 bases fit TRBD2. CDR3 DNA sequence: TGTGCCAGCAGTACCCGACTAGCGGGTGAAGATACGCAGTATTTT. Its translation is CASSTRLAGEDTQYF.